The source of this T cell receptor (beta chain) is a study of cytomegalovirus exposure and HLA in healthy donors. Study-level information: The early release's HLA-typed donors yielded approximately 82 million unique TCRs. Study observations and caveats: CMV serostatus stood as the only immune exposure information on hand.

Comments on this clone: Antigen specificity is unknown.

13 Jbeta primers and 60 Vbeta primers were used for the PCR. Data came from immunoSEQ multiplex PCR; TCRdb stores just in-frame clones and leaves some out. The sample yields some 160,000 clones, over 80% seen once. The sequence was obtained from a woman between 18 and 29 years old in good health and CMV-seronegative. The sequenced sample was PBMCs.

The CDR3 protein is CASSMTGDFAREAFF. DNA of the CDR3: TGTGCCAGCAGTATGACAGGGGACTTTGCAAGGGAAGCTTTCTTT. The chain has TRBV6-4 and TRBJ1-1; the match to TRBD1 covers 8 bases. Germline CDR1 and CDR2: MRHNA and SNTAGT. V was clipped by 5 bases and J by 8 bases; unmatched bases: 13. The CDR3 consists of 15 residues.